This T cell receptor beta chain was identified during a study of blood T cell repertoires in COVID-19. This clone has just one count. CDR3 length: 15 amino acids. V dropped 4 bases and J dropped 8; count of bases not matched to a gene: 5. Germline values: CDR1 SGHKS, CDR2 YYEKEE (reference sequence). The assay was immunoSEQ multiplex PCR, and TCRdb's table has in-frame clones only and misses some. The data show 150,000 or so clones, 85% to 95% seen once. J is TRBJ2-1 and V is TRBV5-5; 14 bases map to TRBD2. This clonotype was sampled from a woman aged 55 to 70 with COVID-19, enrolled during active disease. The sample comprised peripheral blood. The DNA for the CDR3 is TGTGCCAGCAGCCGGGGGACTAGCGGGGGAGATGAGCAGTTCTTC. Amino acids: CASSRGTSGGDEQFF. The variable domain in full, completed from reference TRBV5-5 and TRBJ2-1, reads DAGVTQSPTHLIKTRGQQVTLRCSPISGHKSVSWYQQVLGQGPQFIFQYYEKEERGRGNFPDRFSARQFPNYSSELNVNALLLGDSALYLCASSRGTSGGDEQFFGPGTRLTVL.